Sequencing of this TCR beta chain was carried out in a study of post-analysis software for immune sequencing data. The overall study: Patients had relapsing-remitting, secondary progressive or progressive-relapsing multiple sclerosis; some lacked subtype.

TCR beta cDNA libraries included unique molecular identifiers. Hundreds of thousands of cDNA molecules were obtained from roughly 1 to 10 million T cells. One entry per CDR3 protein, called by TCRdb with MiXCR from the PCR reads. The sample records some 690,000 distinct CDR3 sequences, 59% being singletons. Study outcomes and limitations: A handful of TRBV segments occurring more often in patients than controls included TRBV5-6, TRBV5-1 and TRBV20-1. Co-batched samples clustered tightly together by F measure. Diversity measured as normalized Chao1 was significantly lower in multiple sclerosis patients than in controls.

Only a few counts were recorded for this clonotype. Its target is unknown. J was trimmed by 0 bases and V by 6 bases; bases with no gene match: 13. This CDR3 contains 18 residues. Germline CDR1 and CDR2: DFQATT and SNEGSKA (reference sequence). The sample taken for sequencing was blood. The chain combines TRBV20-1 with TRBJ2-1, with 11 bases lining up with TRBD2. The clonotype comes from a girl under 10 years old with multiple sclerosis. CDR3 bases: TGCAGTGCCGGACTAGCGGGTCGACGCTTCAGCTCCTACAATGAGCAGTTCTTC. This sequence encodes CSAGLAGRRFSSYNEQFF.